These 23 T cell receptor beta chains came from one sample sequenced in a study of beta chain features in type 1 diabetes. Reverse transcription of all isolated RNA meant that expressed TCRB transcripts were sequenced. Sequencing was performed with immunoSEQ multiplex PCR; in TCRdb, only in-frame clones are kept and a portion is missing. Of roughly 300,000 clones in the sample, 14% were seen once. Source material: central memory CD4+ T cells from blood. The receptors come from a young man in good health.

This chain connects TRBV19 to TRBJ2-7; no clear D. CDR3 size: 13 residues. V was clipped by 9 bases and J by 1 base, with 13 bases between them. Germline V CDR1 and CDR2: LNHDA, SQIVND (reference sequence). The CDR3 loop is CAREFDGSYEQYF. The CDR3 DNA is TGTGCCAGGGAATTCGACGGTTCCTACGAGCAGTACTTC.

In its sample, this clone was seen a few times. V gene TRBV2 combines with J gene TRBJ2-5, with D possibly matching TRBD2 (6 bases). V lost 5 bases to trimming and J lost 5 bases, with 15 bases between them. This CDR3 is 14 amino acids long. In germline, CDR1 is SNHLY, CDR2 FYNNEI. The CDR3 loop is CASSNRDFSETQYF. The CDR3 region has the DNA TGTGCCAGCAGTAACCGGGACTTCAGCGAGACCCAGTACTTC.

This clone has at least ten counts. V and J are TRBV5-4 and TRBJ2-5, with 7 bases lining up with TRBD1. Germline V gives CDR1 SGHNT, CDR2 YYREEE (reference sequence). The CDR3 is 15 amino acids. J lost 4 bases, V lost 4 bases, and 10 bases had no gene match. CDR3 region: CASSKPERQGETQYF. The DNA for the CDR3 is TGTGCCAGCAGCAAGCCCGAACGACAGGGAGAGACCCAGTACTTC.

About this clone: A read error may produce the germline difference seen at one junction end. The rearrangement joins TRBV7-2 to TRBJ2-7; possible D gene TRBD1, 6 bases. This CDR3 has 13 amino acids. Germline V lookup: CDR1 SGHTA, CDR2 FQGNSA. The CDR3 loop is CASSVIQGREQYF. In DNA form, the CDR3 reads TGCGCCAGCAGCGTAATACAGGGTCGCGAGCAGTACTTC.

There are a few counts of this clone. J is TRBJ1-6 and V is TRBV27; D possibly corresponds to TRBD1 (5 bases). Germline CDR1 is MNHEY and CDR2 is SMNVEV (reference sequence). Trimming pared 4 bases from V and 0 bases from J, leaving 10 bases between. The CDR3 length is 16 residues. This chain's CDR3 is CASSSGTVSYNSPLHF. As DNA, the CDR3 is TGTGCCAGCAGTTCAGGGACCGTCTCCTATAATTCACCCCTCCACTTT.

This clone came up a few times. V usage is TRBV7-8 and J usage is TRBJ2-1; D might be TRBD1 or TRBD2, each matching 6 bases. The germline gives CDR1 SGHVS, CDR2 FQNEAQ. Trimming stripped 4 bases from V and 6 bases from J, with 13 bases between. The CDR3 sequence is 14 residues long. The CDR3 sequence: CASSYRDSGNEQFF. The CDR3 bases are TGTGCCAGCAGCTACAGGGATAGCGGCAATGAGCAGTTCTTC.

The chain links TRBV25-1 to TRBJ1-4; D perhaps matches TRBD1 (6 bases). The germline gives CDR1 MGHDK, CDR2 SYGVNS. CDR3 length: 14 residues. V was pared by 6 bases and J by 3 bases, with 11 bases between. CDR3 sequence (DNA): TGTGCCAGCAGAGAACAGGGTCCTAATGAAAAACTGTTTTTT. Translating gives CASREQGPNEKLFF.

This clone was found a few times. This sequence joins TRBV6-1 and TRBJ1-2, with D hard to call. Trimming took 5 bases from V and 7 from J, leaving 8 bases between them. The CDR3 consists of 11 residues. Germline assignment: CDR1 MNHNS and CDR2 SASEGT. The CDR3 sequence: CASSSGRGYTF. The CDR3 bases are TGTGCCAGCAGTTCGGGCCGTGGCTACACCTTC.

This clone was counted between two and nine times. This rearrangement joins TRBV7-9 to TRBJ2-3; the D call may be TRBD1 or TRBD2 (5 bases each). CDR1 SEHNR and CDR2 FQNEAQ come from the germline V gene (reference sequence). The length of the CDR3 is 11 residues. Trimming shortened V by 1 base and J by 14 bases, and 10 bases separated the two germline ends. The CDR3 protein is CASSLGDRGYF. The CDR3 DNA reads TGTGCCAGCAGCTTAGGGGACCGTGGGTATTTT.

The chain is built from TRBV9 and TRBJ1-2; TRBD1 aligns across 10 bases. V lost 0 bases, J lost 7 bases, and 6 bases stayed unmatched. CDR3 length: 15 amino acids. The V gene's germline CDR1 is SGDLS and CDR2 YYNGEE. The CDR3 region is CASSVASGQGSGYTF. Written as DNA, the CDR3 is TGTGCCAGCAGCGTAGCTTCGGGACAGGGGTCTGGCTACACCTTC.

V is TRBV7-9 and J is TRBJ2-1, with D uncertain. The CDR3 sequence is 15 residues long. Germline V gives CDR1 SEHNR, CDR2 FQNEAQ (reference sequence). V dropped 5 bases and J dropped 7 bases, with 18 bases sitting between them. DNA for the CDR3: TGTGCCAGCAGCCCCTCCAAGGCCCGAATGAATGAGCAGTTCTTC. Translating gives CASSPSKARMNEQFF.

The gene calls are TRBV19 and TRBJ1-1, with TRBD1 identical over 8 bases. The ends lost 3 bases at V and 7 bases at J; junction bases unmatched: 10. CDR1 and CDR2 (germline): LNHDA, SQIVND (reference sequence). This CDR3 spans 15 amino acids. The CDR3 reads CASSIQWTGRGEAFF. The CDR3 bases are TGTGCCAGTAGTATCCAATGGACAGGGAGAGGTGAAGCTTTCTTT.

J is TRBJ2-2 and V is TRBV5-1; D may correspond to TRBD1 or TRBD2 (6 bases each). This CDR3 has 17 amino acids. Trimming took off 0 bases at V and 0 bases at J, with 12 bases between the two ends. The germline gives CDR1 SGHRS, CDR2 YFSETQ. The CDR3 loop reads CASSLGRGLANTGELFF. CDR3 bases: TGCGCCAGCAGCTTGGGTCGGGGGCTAGCGAACACCGGGGAGCTGTTTTTT.

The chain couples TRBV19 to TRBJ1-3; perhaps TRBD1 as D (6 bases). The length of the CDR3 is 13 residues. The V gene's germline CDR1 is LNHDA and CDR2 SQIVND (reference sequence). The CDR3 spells CACGGNSGNTIYF. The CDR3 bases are TGTGCGTGCGGGGGCAATTCTGGAAACACCATATATTTT.

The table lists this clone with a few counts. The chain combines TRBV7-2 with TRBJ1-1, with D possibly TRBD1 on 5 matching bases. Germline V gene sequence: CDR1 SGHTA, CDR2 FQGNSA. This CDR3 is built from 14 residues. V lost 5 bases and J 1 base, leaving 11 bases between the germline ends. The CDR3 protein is CASSRYGQNTEAFF. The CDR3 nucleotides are TGTGCCAGCAGCCGATACGGACAGAACACTGAAGCTTTCTTT.

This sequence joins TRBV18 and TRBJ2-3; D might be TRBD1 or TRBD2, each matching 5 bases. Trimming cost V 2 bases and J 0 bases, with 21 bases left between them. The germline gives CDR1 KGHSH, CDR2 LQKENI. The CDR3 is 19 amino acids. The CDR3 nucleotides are TGTGCCAGCTCACCAAGGGCTCAGGGACGTCTCTCTAGCACAGATACGCAGTATTTT. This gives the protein CASSPRAQGRLSSTDTQYF.

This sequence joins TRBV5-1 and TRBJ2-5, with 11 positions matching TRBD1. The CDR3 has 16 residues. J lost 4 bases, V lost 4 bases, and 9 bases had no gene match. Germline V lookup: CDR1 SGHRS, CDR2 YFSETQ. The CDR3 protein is CASSLRGQGAGETQYF. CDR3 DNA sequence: TGCGCCAGCAGCCTCCGTGGACAGGGGGCCGGAGAGACCCAGTACTTC. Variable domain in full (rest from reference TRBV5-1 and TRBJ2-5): KAGVTQTPRYLIKTRGQQVTLSCSPISGHRSVSWYQQTPGQGLQFLFEYFSETQRNKGNFPGRFSGRQFSNSRSEMNVSTLELGDSALYLCASSLRGQGAGETQYFGPGTRLLVL.

CDR3 coding DNA: TGTGCCAGCAGCGTAGATTTGGAAGTGGGGAACACTGAAGCTTTCTTT. Translating it yields CASSVDLEVGNTEAFF. The V call is TRBV9, the J call TRBJ1-1; D gene ambiguous. The germline gives CDR1 SGDLS, CDR2 YYNGEE. This CDR3 comprises 16 residues. Trimming removed 0 bases from V and 1 base from J, with 13 bases in between.

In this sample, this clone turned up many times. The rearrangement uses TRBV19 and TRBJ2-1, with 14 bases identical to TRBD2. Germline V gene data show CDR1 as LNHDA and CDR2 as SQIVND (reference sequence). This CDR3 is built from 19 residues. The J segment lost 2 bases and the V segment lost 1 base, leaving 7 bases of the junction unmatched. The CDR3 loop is CASSIGGLAGVFAYNEQFF. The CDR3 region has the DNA TGTGCCAGTAGTATAGGGGGACTAGCGGGAGTTTTCGCCTACAATGAGCAGTTCTTC.

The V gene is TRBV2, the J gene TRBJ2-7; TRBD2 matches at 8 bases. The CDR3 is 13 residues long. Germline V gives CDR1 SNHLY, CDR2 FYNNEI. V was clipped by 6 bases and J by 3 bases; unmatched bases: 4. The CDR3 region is CASRRGTSYEQYF. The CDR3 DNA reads TGTGCCAGCAGACGAGGGACTAGCTACGAGCAGTACTTC.

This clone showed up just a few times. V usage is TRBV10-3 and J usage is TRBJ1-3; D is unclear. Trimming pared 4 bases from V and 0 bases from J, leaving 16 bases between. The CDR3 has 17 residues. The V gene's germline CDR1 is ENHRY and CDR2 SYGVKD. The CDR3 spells CAISAGSIRISGNTIYF. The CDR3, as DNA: TGTGCCATCAGTGCAGGATCCATAAGAATCTCTGGAAACACCATATATTTT.

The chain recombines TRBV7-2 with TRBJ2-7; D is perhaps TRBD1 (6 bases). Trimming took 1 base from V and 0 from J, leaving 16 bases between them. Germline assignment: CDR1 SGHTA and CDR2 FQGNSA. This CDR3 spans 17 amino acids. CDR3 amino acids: CASSLDSGTQISYEQYF. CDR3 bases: TGTGCCAGCAGCTTAGACTCCGGGACACAAATCTCCTACGAGCAGTACTTC.

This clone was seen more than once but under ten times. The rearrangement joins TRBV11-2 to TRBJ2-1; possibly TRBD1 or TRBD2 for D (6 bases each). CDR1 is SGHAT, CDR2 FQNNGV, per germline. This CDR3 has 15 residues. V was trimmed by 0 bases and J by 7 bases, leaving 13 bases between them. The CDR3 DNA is TGTGCCAGCAGCTTAGAAGGGGGGCGAGGGAATGAGCAGTTCTTC. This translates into CASSLEGGRGNEQFF.